The 14 T cell receptor beta chains below come from one sample, sequenced in a study of T cells in Graves' hyperthyroidism and ophthalmopathy. TCR beta CDR3 regions were amplified from RNA transcripts. With the HTBI primer set, the TCR CDR3 went through a first round of RT-PCR. MiXCR, run by TCRdb on the multiplex PCR reads, gives a single entry per CDR3 protein. The sample has 350,000 to 400,000 distinct CDR3 sequences, 14% seen once. The source material was blood. These receptors were taken from a woman aged 60 to 75 with Graves' hyperthyroidism.

The table lists this clonotype with many counts. The rearrangement joins TRBV12-3 or TRBV12-4 to TRBJ2-7; D possibly matches TRBD1 or TRBD2 (5 bases each). V lost 6 bases, J lost 5 bases, and 11 bases lay in between. The CDR3 consists of 12 residues. CDR3 protein: CASRVRGHEQYF. The CDR3 DNA follows: TGTGCCAGCAGGGTCCGGGGACACGAGCAGTACTTC.

This rearrangement joins TRBV19 to TRBJ2-1; 13 bases are shared with TRBD2. The J segment lost 0 bases and the V segment lost 6 bases, leaving 14 bases of the junction unmatched. The CDR3 runs 20 residues. The germline gives CDR1 LNHDA, CDR2 SQIVND (reference sequence). The CDR3 nucleotides are TGTGCCAGTAGCCATCTCCAGGGACTAGCGGGAAAGGCCTCCTACAATGAGCAGTTCTTC. This translates into CASSHLQGLAGKASYNEQFF.

The V call is TRBV11-2, the J call TRBJ2-5, with D unresolved. The CDR3 is made up of 14 amino acids. The germline V gene encodes CDR1 SGHAT and CDR2 FQNNGV. The V end was cut by 2 bases, the J end by 3 bases, with 10 bases between. CDR3: CASSLSASKETQYF. DNA of the CDR3: TGTGCCAGCAGCTTAAGCGCCAGTAAAGAGACCCAGTACTTC.

The rearrangement links TRBV5-5 to TRBJ1-6; a weak D match, TRBD1 (6 bases). This CDR3 has 18 amino acids. Germline V gene sequence: CDR1 SGHKS, CDR2 YYEKEE (reference sequence). Trimming took off 4 bases at V and 4 bases at J, with 21 bases between the two ends. CDR3 sequence reads: CASSVRQTGSLYNSPLHF. The DNA for the CDR3 is TGTGCCAGCAGCGTCCGGCAGACAGGATCCCTTTATAATTCACCCCTCCACTTT.

This clonotype came up many times. The V call is TRBV6-5, the J call TRBJ2-1; 12 nucleotides align to TRBD2. The germline CDR1 and CDR2 sequences are MNHEY and SVGAGI. Trimming at V came to 0 bases and at J to 6 bases, leaving 9 bases not matched to a gene. CDR3 size: 18 residues. The CDR3 DNA is TGTGCCAGCAGTTACTCGTACGCTAGCGGGAGGGCCGGCAATGAGCAGTTCTTC. Protein sequence: CASSYSYASGRAGNEQFF.

This clonotype was seen a few times. The V gene is TRBV12-3 or TRBV12-4, the J gene TRBJ1-6, with a possible D match to TRBD1 (6 bases). The CDR3 runs 17 residues. V lost 6 bases and J lost 13, with 28 bases in between. CDR3 amino acids: CASRNTGSGAQYAPLHF. CDR3 nucleotides: TGTGCCAGCAGAAATACAGGGAGCGGAGCTCAATATGCCCCCCTCCACTTT.

The CDR3 DNA reads as TGTGCCAGCTCACCGCGGGTCTCCACGGCCGAGCAGTACTTC. The encoded protein is CASSPRVSTAEQYF. This chain uses TRBV18 with TRBJ2-7; D is possibly TRBD2 (5 bases). Germline CDR1 KGHSH, CDR2 LQKENI. Trimming pared 3 bases from V and 6 bases from J, leaving 15 bases between. CDR3 length: 14 amino acids.

This clonotype was observed many times. The rearrangement links TRBV30 to TRBJ2-7; 8 nucleotides align to TRBD2. The junction had 0 bases not matched to a gene; V was cut back by 2 bases and J by 3 bases. Germline-derived CDR1 and CDR2 are GTSNPN and SVGIG (reference sequence). CDR3 size: 12 residues. The CDR3 DNA is TGTGCCTGGAGTACTAGCGGCTACGAGCAGTACTTC. Its translation is CAWSTSGYEQYF.

V is TRBV19 and J is TRBJ2-7, with 8 bases aligning to TRBD1. With 4 bases clipped from V and 0 bases from J, the junction kept 2 bases outside the gene matches. Germline CDR1 reads LNHDA; CDR2 reads SQIVND (reference sequence). The CDR3 consists of 14 residues. The CDR3 coding sequence is TGTGCCAGTAGTACCGGACAGGGCTCCTACGAGCAGTACTTC. Protein: CASSTGQGSYEQYF.

This clonotype was observed at least ten times. This chain uses TRBV12-3 or TRBV12-4 with TRBJ2-3; 8 nucleotides match TRBD1. The CDR3 is made up of 15 amino acids. The J segment lost 4 bases and the V segment lost 2 bases, leaving 5 bases of the junction unmatched. For the CDR3, the DNA is TGTGCCAGCAGTTTAACGGCCAGGGGGCCAGATACGCAGTATTTT. Its translation: CASSLTARGPDTQYF.

The chain recombines TRBV7-9 with TRBJ2-3; 15 nucleotides line up with TRBD2. The V gene's germline CDR1 is SEHNR and CDR2 FQNEAQ (reference sequence). The CDR3 length is 17 residues. The junction had 1 base not matched to a gene; V was cut back by 3 bases and J by 0 bases. The CDR3 reads CASSLGLAGGSTDTQYF. The CDR3 nucleotides read TGTGCCAGCAGCTTGGGACTAGCGGGAGGTAGCACAGATACGCAGTATTTT.

The chain combines TRBV10-1 with TRBJ1-5; no clear D. V was trimmed by 7 bases and J by 3 bases, leaving 4 bases between them. Germline CDR1 is WNHNN and CDR2 is SYGVQD (reference sequence). This CDR3 contains 11 residues. CDR3 nucleotides: TGCGCCAGCACTATCAATCAGCCCCAGCATTTT. Its translation: CASTINQPQHF.

This clonotype occurred many times. V usage is TRBV2 and J usage is TRBJ1-4; D perhaps matches TRBD1 (6 bases). This CDR3 is 14 amino acids long. V was pared by 10 bases and J by 4 bases, with 16 bases between. Germline lookup yields CDR1 SNHLY and CDR2 FYNNEI. The CDR3 region is CATGGGSGNEKLFF. CDR3 coding DNA: TGTGCCACGGGGGGGGGCAGTGGTAATGAAAAACTGTTTTTT. Full variable domain (missing parts from reference TRBV2 and TRBJ1-4): EPEVTQTPSHQVTQMGQEVILRCVPISNHLYFYWYRQILGQKVEFLVSFYNNEISEKSEIFDDQFSVERPDGSNFTLKIRSTKLEDSAMYFCATGGGSGNEKLFFGSGTQLSVL.

Many counts were recorded for this clonotype. The germline gene is not matched at one end of the junction; a read error may be the cause. V and J are TRBV12-3 or TRBV12-4 and TRBJ2-5; 9 bases are shared with TRBD1. The CDR3 runs 15 residues. CDR3 DNA: TGTGCCAACAGTTCTCCCGGACAGGGGAAAGAGACCCAGTACTTC. The encoded protein is CANSSPGQGKETQYF.